A single sample is the source of the 6 T cell receptor beta chains below, sequenced in a study of blood T cell repertoires in COVID-19. The data were produced by immunoSEQ multiplex PCR, yet TCRdb's version contains in-frame clones alone and is incomplete. The sample has 200,000 to 250,000 clones; 88% are singletons. The specimen was peripheral blood. Every receptor here comes from a woman aged 60-70 years with acute or convalescent COVID-19.

The V gene is TRBV21-1, the J gene TRBJ2-3; the table calls TRBD2, which could not be checked here. TRBV21-1 is classified as a pseudogene. The CDR3 extends over 16 amino acids. The CDR3 is CASSKEGSGLTDTQYF. Written as DNA, the CDR3 is TGTGCCAGCAGCAAAGAGGGTAGCGGGTTAACAGATACGCAGTATTTT.

The chain employs TRBV2 and TRBJ2-3; 7 bases are shared with TRBD2. J was trimmed by 4 bases and V by 4 bases; bases with no gene match: 8. The CDR3 runs to 15 residues. Germline CDR1 is SNHLY and CDR2 is FYNNEI. CDR3 sequence (DNA): TGTGCCAGCAGTGGTGGAGCGGGGTACGCAGATACGCAGTATTTT. Its translation: CASSGGAGYADTQYF.

This chain uses TRBV4-1 with TRBJ2-1; 12 bases line up with TRBD2. CDR1 MGHRA and CDR2 YSYEKL come from the germline V gene. J gave up 8 bases and V 3 bases, and 14 bases lay outside the gene matches. There are 18 residues in the CDR3. This chain's CDR3 is CASSQETSGRSVVYEQFF. The CDR3 DNA is TGCGCCAGCAGCCAGGAGACTAGCGGGAGATCGGTTGTCTATGAGCAGTTCTTC.

The V call is TRBV11-2, the J call TRBJ2-1; D is perhaps TRBD2 (5 bases). Trimming left V 1 base short and J 11 bases short, with 18 bases between. CDR3 size: 15 residues. The germline gives CDR1 SGHAT, CDR2 FQNNGV. CDR3 nucleotide sequence: TGTGCCAGCAGCTTAGTGCCGAACGGAGGCTTAAAGCAGTTCTTC. Its protein is CASSLVPNGGLKQFF.

The chain couples TRBV6-6 to TRBJ2-2; maybe TRBD1 (5 bases). The CDR3 length is 16 residues. The ends were cut back, 2 bases at V and 2 bases at J, with 12 bases in the middle. Germline V gene lookup returns CDR1 MNHNY and CDR2 SVGAGI (reference sequence). DNA for the CDR3: TGTGCCAGCAGTTACCGCATGACAGACAACACCGGGGAGCTGTTTTTT. Its translation is CASSYRMTDNTGELFF.

The chain joins TRBV14 to TRBJ1-3, with no clear D. CDR1 is SGHDN, CDR2 FVKESK, per germline. The CDR3 has 15 residues. The V end was cut by 3 bases, the J end by 4 bases, with 13 bases between. The CDR3 here is CASSHPTTRGNTIYF. CDR3 sequence (DNA): TGTGCCAGCAGCCACCCCACGACAAGGGGAAACACCATATATTTT.